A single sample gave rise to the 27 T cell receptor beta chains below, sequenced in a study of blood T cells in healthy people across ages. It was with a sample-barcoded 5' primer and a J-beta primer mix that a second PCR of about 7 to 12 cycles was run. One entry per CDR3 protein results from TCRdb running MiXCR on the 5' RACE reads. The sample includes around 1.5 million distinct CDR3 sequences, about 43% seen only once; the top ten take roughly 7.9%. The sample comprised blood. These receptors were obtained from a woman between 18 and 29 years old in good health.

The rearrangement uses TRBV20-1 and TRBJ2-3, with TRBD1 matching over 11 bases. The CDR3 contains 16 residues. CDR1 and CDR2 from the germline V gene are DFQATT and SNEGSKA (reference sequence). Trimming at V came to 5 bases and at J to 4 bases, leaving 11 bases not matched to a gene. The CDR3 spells CSAPPRTGGGSDTQYF. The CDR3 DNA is TGCAGTGCTCCCCCGAGGACAGGGGGCGGCTCAGATACGCAGTATTTT.

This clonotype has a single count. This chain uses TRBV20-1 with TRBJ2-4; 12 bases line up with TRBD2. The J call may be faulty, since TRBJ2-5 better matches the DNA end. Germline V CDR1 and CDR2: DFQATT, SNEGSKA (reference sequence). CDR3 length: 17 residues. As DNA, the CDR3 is TGCAGTGCTAGAGAGGTTGCGCTAGCGGGAGGGTGGGAGACCCAGTACTTC. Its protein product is CSAREVALAGGWETQYF.

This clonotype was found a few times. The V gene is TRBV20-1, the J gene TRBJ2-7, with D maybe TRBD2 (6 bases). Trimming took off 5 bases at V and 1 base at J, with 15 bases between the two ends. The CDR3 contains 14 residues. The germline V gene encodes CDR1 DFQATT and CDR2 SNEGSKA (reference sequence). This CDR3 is CSAATSLNSYEQYF. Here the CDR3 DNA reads TGCAGTGCTGCAACTAGCTTAAATTCCTACGAGCAGTACTTC.

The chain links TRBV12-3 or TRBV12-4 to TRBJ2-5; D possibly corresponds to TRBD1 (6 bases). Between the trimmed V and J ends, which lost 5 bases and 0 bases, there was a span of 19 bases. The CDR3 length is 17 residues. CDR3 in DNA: TGTGCCAGCAGTCGGGACCTCTGGGGGCGGAACCAAGAGACCCAGTACTTC. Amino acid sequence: CASSRDLWGRNQETQYF.

CDR3 sequence: CASSFGGLDEKLFF. CDR3 DNA: TGCGCCAGCAGCTTCGGGGGGCTGGATGAAAAACTGTTTTTT. This rearrangement joins TRBV5-1 to TRBJ1-4; TRBD1 might be the D (6 bases). The V gene's germline CDR1 is SGHRS and CDR2 YFSETQ. CDR3 length: 14 amino acids. V was trimmed by 2 bases and J by 6 bases, leaving 11 bases between them.

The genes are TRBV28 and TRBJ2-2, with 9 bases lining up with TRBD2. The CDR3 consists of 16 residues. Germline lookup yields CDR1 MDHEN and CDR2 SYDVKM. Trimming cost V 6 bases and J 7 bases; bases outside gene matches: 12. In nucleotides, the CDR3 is TGTGCCAGCAGAGAGAGCGGGGGGCCCGGCCACGGGGAGCTGTTTTTT. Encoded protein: CASRESGGPGHGELFF.

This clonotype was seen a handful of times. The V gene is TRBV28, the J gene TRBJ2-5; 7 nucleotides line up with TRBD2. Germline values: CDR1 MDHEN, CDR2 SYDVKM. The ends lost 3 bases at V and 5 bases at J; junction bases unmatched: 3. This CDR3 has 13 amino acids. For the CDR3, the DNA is TGTGCCAGCAGTTTGGACGGGAGGGAGACCCAGTACTTC. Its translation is CASSLDGRETQYF.

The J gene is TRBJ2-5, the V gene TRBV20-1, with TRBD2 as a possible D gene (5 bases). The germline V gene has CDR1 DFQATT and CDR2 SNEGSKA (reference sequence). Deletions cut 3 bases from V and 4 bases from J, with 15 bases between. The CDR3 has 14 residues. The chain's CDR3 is CSASYAGAGETQYF. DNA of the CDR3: TGCAGTGCTAGCTATGCGGGCGCGGGAGAGACCCAGTACTTC.

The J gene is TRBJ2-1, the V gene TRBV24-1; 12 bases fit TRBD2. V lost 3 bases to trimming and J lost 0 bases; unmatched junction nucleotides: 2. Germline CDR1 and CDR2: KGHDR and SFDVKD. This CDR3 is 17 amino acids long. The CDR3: CATSDPTSGSSYNEQFF. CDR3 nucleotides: TGTGCCACCAGTGATCCGACTAGCGGGAGCTCCTACAATGAGCAGTTCTTC.

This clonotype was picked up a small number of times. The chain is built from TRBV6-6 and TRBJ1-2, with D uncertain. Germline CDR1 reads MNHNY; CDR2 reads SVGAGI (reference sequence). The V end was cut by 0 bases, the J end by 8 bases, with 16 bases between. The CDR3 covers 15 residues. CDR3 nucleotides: TGTGCCAGCAGTTACTCGACCCCGGAGGTGAACGGCTACACCTTC. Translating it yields CASSYSTPEVNGYTF.

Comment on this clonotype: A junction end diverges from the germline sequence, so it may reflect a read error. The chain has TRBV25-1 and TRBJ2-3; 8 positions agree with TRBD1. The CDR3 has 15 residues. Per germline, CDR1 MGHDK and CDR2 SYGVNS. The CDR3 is CASSELGQATDTQYF. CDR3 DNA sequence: TGTGCTAGCAGTGAATTGGGACAGGCCACAGATACGCAGTATTTT.

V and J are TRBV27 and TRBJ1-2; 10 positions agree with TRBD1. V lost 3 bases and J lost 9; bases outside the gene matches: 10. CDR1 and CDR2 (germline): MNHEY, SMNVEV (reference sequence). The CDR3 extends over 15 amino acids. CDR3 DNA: TGTGCCAGCAGTTTCCGCGACAGGGGGCTTGATAGCTACACCTTC. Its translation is CASSFRDRGLDSYTF.

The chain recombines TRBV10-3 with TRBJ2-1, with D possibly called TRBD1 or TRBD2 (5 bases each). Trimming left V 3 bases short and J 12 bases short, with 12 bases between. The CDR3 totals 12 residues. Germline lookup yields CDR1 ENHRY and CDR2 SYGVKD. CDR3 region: CAISDPGTRQFF. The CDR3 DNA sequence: TGTGCCATCAGTGACCCCGGGACCCGGCAGTTCTTC.

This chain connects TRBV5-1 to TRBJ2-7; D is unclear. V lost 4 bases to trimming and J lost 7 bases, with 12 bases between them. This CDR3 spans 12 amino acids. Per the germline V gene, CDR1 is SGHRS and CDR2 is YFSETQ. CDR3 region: CASSPGLDEQYF. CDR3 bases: TGCGCCAGCAGCCCCGGGTTGGATGAGCAGTACTTC.

Written as DNA, the CDR3 is TGTGCCAGCAGCTTGGAGATAGCGGGAGAGATCTACAATGAGCAGTTCTTC. It is translated as CASSLEIAGEIYNEQFF. This chain connects TRBV7-6 to TRBJ2-1; 9 nucleotides align to TRBD2. The germline V gene encodes CDR1 SGHVS and CDR2 FNYEAQ. The V segment lost 3 bases and the J segment 3 bases; nucleotides outside the gene matches: 9. The CDR3 spans 17 residues.

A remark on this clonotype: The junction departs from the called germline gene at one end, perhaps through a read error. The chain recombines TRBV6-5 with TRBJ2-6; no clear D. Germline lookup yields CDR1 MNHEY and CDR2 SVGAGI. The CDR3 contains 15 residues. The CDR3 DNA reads TGTGCCAGCGGTTACATGGATTCTGGGGCCAACGTCCTGACTTTC. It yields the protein CASGYMDSGANVLTF.

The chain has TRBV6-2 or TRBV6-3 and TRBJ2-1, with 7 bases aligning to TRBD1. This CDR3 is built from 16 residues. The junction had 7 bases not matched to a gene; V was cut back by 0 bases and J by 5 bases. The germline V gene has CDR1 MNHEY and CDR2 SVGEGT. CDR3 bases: TGTGCCAGCAGTTACTCAAAAACGCAGGGGGACAATGAGCAGTTCTTC. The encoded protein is CASSYSKTQGDNEQFF.

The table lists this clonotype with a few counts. As DNA, the CDR3 is TGTGCCAGCAGTGATCTCAAGACCTTATCCTACGAGCAGTACTTC. This codes for CASSDLKTLSYEQYF. This sequence joins TRBV2 and TRBJ2-7; D call uncertain. Trimming stripped 3 bases from V and 1 base from J, with 13 bases between. The CDR3 is 15 amino acids. From germline, CDR1 is SNHLY and CDR2 FYNNEI. The full variable domain, with the rest looked up from reference TRBV2 and TRBJ2-7, is EPEVTQTPSHQVTQMGQEVILRCVPISNHLYFYWYRQILGQKVEFLVSFYNNEISEKSEIFDDQFSVERPDGSNFTLKIRSTKLEDSAMYFCASSDLKTLSYEQYFGPGTRLTVT.

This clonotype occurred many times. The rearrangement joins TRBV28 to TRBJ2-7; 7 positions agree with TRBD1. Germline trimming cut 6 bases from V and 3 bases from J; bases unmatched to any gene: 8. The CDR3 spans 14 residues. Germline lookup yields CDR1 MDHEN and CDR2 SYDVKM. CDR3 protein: CASSLWTGGYEQYF. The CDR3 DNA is TGTGCCAGCAGCCTCTGGACAGGAGGCTACGAGCAGTACTTC.

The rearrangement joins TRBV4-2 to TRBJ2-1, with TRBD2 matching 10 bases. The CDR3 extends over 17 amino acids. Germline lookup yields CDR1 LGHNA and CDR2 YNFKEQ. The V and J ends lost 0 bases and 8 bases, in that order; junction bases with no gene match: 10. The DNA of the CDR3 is TGTGCCAGCAGCCAAGATAGGAGCGGGAGGGATGACGATGAGCAGTTCTTC. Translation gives CASSQDRSGRDDDEQFF.

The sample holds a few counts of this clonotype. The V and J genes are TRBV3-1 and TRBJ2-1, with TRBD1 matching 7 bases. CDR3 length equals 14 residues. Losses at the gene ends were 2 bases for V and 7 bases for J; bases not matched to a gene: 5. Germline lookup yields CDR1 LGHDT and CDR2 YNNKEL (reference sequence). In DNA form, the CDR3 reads TGTGCCAGCAGCCAATTGGGACAGTCTAATGAGCAGTTCTTC. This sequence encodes CASSQLGQSNEQFF.

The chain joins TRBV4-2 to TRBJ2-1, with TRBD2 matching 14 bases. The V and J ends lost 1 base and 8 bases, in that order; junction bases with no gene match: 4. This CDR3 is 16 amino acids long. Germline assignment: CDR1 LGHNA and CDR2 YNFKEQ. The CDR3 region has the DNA TGTGCCAGCAGCCAAGGGGGGGGACTAGCGGGAGATGAGCAGTTCTTC. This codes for CASSQGGGLAGDEQFF.

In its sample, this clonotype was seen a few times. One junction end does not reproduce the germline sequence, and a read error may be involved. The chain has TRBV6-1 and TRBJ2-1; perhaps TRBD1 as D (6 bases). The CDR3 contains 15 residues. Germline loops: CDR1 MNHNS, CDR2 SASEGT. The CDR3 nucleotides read TGTGTCAGCAGTGAAATGGCAGGGACATACAATGAGCAGTTCTTC. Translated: CVSSEMAGTYNEQFF.

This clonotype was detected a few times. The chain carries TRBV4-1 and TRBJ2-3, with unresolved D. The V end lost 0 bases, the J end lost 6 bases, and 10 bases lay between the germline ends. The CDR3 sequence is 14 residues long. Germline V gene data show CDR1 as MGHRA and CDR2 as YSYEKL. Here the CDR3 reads CASSQDGVADTQYF. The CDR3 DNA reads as TGCGCCAGCAGCCAAGATGGAGTTGCTGATACGCAGTATTTT.

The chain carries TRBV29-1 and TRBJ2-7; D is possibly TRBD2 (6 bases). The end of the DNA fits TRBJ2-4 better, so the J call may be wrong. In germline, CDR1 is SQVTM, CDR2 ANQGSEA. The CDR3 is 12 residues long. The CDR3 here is CSALGGENIQYF. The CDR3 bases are TGCAGCGCCCTGGGGGGAGAAAACATTCAGTACTTC.

CDR3 sequence (DNA): TGTGCCAGCAGCCAAGAAACTAGCGGGAGCAGCTCCTACGAGCAGTACTTC. It is translated as CASSQETSGSSSYEQYF. V gene TRBV3-1 combines with J gene TRBJ2-7; TRBD2 agrees at 11 bases. The CDR3 loop spans 17 amino acids. J lost 0 bases, V lost 0 bases, and 4 bases had no gene match. Per the germline V gene, CDR1 is LGHDT and CDR2 is YNNKEL (reference sequence).

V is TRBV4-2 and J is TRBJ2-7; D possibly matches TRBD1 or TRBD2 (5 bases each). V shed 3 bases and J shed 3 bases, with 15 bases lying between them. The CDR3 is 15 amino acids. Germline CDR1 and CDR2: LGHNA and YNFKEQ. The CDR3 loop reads CASSQGGTSGYEQYF. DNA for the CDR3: TGTGCCAGCAGCCAGGGTGGGACCAGTGGCTACGAGCAGTACTTC.